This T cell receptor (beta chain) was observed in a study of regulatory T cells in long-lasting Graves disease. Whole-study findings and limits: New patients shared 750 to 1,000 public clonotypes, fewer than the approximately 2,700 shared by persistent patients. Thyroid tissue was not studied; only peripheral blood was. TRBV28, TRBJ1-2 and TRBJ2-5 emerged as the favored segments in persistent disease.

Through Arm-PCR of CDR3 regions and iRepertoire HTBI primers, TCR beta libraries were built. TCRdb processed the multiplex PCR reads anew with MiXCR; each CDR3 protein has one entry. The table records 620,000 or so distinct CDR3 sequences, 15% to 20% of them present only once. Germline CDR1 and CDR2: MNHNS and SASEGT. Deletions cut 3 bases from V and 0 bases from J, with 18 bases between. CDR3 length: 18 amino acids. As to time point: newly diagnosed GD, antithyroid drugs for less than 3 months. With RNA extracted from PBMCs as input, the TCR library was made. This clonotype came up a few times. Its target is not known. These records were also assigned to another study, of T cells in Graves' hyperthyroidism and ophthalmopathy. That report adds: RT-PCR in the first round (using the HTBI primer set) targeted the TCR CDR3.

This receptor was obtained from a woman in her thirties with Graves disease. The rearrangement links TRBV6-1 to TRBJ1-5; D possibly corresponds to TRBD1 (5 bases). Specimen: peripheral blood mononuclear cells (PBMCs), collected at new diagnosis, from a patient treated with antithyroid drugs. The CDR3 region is CASSDRTLRGISNQPQHF. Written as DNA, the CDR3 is TGTGCCAGCAGTGATCGGACACTGAGGGGAATTAGCAATCAGCCCCAGCATTTT.